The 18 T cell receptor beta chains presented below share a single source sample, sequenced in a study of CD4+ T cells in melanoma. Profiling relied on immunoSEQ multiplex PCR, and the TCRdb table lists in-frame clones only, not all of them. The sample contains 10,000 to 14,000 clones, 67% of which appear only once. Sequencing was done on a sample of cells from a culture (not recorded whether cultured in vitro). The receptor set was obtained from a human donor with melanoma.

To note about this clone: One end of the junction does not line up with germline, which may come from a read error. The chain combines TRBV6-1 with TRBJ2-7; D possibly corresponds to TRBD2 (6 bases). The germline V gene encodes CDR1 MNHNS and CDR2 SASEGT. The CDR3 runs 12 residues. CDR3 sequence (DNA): TGTGCCAGCAGTGTCATGTTGGAGGGTTTGACCTTC. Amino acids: CASSVMLEGLTF.

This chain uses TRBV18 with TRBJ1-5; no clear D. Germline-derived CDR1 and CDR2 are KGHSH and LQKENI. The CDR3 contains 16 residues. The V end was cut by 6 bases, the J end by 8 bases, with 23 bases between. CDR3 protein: CASSAGSVIRQEPQHF. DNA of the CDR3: TGTGCCAGCTCGGCGGGTAGCGTTATCCGCCAGGAGCCCCAGCATTTT.

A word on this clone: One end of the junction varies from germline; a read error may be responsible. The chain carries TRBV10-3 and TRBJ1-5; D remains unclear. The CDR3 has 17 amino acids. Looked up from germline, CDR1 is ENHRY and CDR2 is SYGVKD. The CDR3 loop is CASSYARAVGSNQPQHF. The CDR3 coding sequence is TGTGCCAGCAGTTACGCCCGAGCAGTGGGTAGCAATCAGCCCCAGCATTTT.

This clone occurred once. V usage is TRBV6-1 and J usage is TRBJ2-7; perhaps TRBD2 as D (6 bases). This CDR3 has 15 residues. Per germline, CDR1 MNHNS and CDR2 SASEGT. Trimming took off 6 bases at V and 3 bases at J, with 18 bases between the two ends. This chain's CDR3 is CASREGGPGYYEQYF. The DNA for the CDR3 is TGTGCCAGCAGAGAGGGAGGTCCGGGGTACTACGAGCAGTACTTC.

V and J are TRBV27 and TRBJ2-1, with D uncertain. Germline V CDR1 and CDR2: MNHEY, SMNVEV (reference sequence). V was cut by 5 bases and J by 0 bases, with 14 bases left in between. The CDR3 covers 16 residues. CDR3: CASSAARFASYNEQFF. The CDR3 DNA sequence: TGTGCCAGCAGTGCCGCGCGGTTCGCCTCCTACAATGAGCAGTTCTTC.

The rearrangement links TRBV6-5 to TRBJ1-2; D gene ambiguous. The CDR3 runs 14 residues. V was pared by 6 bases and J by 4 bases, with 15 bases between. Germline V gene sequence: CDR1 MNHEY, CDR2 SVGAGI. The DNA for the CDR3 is TGTGCCAGCAGAAAGACACATTTTAGCTATGGCTACACCTTC. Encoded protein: CASRKTHFSYGYTF.

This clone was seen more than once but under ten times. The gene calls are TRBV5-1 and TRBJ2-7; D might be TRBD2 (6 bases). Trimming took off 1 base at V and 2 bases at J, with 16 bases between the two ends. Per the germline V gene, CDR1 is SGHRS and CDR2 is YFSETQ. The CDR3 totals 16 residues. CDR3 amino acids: CASSLLASGSPYEQYF. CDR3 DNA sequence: TGCGCCAGCAGCTTGTTGGCCAGCGGGTCCCCCTACGAGCAGTACTTC.

The CDR3 loop is CASRPPGGNTIYF. The CDR3 DNA reads as TGTGCCAGCAGGCCCCCAGGGGGAAACACCATATATTTT. This chain connects TRBV6-6 to TRBJ1-3; D possibly corresponds to TRBD1 (5 bases). This CDR3 has 13 residues. Per the germline V gene, CDR1 is MNHNY and CDR2 is SVGAGI (reference sequence). The V end was cut by 6 bases, the J end by 4 bases, with 10 bases between.

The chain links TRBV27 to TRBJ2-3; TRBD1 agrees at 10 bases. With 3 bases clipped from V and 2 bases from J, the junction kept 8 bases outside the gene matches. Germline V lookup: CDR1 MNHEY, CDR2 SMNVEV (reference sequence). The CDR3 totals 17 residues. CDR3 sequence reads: CASSFTGTGVFTDTQYF. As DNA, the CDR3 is TGTGCCAGCAGTTTTACCGGGACAGGGGTTTTCACAGATACGCAGTATTTT.

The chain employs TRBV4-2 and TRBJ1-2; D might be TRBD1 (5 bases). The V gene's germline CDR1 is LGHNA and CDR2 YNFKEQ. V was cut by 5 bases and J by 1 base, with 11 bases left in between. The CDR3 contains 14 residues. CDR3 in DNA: TGTGCCAGCAGCTTGAGCGGGGGTAACTATGGCTACACCTTC. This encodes CASSLSGGNYGYTF.

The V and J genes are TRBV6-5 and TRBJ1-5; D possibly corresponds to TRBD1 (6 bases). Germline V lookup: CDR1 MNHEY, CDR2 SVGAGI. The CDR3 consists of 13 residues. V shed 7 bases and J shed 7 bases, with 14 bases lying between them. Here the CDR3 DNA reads TGTGCCAGCACTGGAACAGGGAACCAGCCCCAGCATTTT. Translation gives CASTGTGNQPQHF.

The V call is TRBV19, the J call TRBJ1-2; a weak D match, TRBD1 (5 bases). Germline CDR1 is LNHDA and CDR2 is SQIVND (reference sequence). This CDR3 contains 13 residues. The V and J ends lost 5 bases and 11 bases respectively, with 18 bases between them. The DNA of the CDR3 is TGTGCCAGTAGTCTCCGGGACTCTTTAGGGTACACCTTC. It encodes CASSLRDSLGYTF.

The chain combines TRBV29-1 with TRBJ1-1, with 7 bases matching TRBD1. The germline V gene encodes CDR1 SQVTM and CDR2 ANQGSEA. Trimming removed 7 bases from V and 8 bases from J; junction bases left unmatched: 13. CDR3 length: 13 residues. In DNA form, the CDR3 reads TGCAGCGCCACCGCCAGGGGGACGACGGAAGCTTTCTTT. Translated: CSATARGTTEAFF.

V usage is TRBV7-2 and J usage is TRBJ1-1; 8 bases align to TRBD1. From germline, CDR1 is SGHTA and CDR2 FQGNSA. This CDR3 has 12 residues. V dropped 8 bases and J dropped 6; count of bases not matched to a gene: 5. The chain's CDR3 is CASGQGLAEAFF. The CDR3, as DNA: TGTGCCAGCGGACAGGGACTCGCTGAAGCTTTCTTT.

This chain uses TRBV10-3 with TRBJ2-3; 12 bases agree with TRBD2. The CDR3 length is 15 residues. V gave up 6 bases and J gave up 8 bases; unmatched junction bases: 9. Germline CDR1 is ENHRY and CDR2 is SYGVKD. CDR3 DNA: TGTGCCATCAGCCTAGCGGGGGGGCACAGGGGTACGCAGTATTTT. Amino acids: CAISLAGGHRGTQYF.

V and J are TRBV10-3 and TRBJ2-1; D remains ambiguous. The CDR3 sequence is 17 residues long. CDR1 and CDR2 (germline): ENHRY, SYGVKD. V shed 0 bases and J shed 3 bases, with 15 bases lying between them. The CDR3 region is CAISESDRATLYNEQFF. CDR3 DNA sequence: TGTGCCATCAGTGAGTCGGATCGGGCTACTCTCTACAATGAGCAGTTCTTC.

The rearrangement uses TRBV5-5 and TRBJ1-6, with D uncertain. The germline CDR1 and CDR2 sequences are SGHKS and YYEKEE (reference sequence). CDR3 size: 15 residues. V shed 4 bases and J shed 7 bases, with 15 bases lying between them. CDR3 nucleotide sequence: TGTGCCAGCAGCCCCCGGCTTGACGGCAATTCACCCCTCCACTTT. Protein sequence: CASSPRLDGNSPLHF.

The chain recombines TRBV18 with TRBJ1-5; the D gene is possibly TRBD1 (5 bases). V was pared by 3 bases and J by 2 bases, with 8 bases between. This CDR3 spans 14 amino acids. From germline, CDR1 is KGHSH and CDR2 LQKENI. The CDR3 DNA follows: TGTGCCAGCTCACCGGGGCGGGGCAATCAGCCCCAGCATTTT. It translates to CASSPGRGNQPQHF.